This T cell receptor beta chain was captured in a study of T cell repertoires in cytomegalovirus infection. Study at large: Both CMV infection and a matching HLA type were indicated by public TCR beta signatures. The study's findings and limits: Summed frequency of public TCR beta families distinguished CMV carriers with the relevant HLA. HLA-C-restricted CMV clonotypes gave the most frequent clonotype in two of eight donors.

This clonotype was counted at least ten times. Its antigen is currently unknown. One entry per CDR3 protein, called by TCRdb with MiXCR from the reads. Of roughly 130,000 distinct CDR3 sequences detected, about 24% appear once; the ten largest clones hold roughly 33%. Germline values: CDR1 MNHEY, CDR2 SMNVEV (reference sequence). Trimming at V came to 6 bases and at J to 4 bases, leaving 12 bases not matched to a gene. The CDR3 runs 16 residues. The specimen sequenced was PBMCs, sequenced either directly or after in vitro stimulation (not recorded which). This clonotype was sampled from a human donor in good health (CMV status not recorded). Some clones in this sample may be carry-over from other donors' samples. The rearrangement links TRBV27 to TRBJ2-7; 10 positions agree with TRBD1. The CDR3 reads CASSRRTGGDIYEQYF. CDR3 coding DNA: TGTGCCAGCAGCCGCCGGACAGGGGGAGATATATACGAGCAGTACTTC.